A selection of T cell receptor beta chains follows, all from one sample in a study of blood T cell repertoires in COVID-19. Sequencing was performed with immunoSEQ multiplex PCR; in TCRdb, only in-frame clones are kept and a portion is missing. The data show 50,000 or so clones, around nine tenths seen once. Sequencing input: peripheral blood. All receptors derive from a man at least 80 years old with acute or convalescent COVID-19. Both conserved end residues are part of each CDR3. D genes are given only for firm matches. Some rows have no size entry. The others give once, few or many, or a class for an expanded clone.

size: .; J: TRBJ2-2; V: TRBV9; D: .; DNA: TGTGCCAGCAGCGTAGTCACAGACACCGGGGAGCTGTTTTTT; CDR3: CASSVVTDTGELFF
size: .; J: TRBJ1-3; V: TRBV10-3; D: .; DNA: TGTGCCATCGGGGGAGGGACACCCTCTGGAAACACCATATATTTT; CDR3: CAIGGGTPSGNTIYF
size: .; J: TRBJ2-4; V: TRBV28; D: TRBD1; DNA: TGTGCCAGCAGTTCCAGGGGGTCTTCCAAAAACATTCAGTACTTC; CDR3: CASSSRGSSKNIQYF
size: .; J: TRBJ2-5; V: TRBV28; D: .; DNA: TGTGCCAGCAGTTCGCCTGGGGGGGCGGAGACCCAGTACTTC; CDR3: CASSSPGGAETQYF
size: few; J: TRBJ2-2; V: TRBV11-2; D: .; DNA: TGTGCCAGCAGCTTAGTAGCTACCGGGGAGCTGTTTTTT; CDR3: CASSLVATGELFF
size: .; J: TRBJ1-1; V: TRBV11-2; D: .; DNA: TGTGCCAGCAGCCGTTCGACAGGCGCTGAAGCTTTCTTT; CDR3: CASSRSTGAEAFF
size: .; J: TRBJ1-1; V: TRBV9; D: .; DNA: TGTGCCAGCAGCGTACGGGGGGGCGTAGACACTGAAGCTTTCTTT; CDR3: CASSVRGGVDTEAFF
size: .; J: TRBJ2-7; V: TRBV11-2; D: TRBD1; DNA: TGTGCCAGCAGCGGCCGACAGGGACCCTACGAGCAGTACTTC; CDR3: CASSGRQGPYEQYF
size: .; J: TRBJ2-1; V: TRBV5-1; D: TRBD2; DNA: TGCGCCAGCAGCTTATTGGGACTAGGGGACGGGGGCCACAATGAGCAGTTCTTC; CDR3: CASSLLGLGDGGHNEQFF
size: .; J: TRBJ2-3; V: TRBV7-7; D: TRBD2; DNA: TGTGCCAGCAGCCTGGGGACTACCGCAGATACGCAGTATTTT; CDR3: CASSLGTTADTQYF
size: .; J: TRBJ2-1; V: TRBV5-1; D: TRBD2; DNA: TGCGCCAGCAGCTCGGGACTAGCGGCTAATGAGCAGTTCTTC; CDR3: CASSSGLAANEQFF
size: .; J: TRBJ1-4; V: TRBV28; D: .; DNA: TGTGCCAGCAGTCCCTACAGGGCCCTGAATGAAAAACTGTTTTTT; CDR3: CASSPYRALNEKLFF
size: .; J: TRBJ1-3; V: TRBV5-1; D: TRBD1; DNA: TGCGCCAGCAGCCCAGACAGGGCTGGAAACACCATATATTTT; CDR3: CASSPDRAGNTIYF
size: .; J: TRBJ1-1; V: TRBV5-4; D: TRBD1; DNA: TGTGCCAGCAGCCCTCGTCGGGGACAGCTAAACACTGAAGCTTTCTTT; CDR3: CASSPRRGQLNTEAFF
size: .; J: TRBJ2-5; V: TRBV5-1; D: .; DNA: TGCGCCAGCAGCTTGGCACTAGCCCCTCCAGAGACCCAGTACTTC; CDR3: CASSLALAPPETQYF
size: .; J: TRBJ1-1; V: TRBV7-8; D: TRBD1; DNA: TGTGCCAGCAGCCTTGGACAGGCGGAGAACACTGAAGCTTTCTTT; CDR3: CASSLGQAENTEAFF
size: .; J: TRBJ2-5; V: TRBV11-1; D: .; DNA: TGTGCCAGCAGCCGGGGCGGCGGGACGCGAGAGACCCAGTACTTC; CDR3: CASSRGGGTRETQYF
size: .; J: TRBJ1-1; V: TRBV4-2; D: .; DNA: TGTGCCAGCAGCCAGGGACACAACGCAGGGTCTGAAGCTTTCTTT; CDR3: CASSQGHNAGSEAFF
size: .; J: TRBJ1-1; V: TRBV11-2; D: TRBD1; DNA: TGTGCCAGCAGCAGACAGGGAACTGAAGCTTTCTTT; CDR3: CASSRQGTEAFF
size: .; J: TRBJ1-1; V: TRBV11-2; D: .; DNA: TGTGCCAGCAGCTTAGATCGGGATGCTGAAGCTTTCTTT; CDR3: CASSLDRDAEAFF
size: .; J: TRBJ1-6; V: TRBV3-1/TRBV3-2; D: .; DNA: TGTGCCAGCAGCCCTTCGCTAGCCAATTCACCCCTCCACTTT; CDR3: CASSPSLANSPLHF
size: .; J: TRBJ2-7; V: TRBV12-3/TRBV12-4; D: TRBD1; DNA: TGTGCCAGCAGCCCGGGACAGGCCTACGAGCAGTACTTC; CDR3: CASSPGQAYEQYF
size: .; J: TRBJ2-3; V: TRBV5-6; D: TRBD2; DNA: TGTGCCAGCAGCGCCCTTAGCGGGGCCCGCACAGATACGCAGTATTTT; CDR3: CASSALSGARTDTQYF
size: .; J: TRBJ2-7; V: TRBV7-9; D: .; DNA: TGTGCCAGCAGCTTGGGTCCGGACTCTAGCGAGCAGTACTTC; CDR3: CASSLGPDSSEQYF
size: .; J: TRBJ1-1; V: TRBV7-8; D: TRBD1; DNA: TGTGCCAGCAGCTTAAAACAGGGGGTTTACACTGAAGCTTTCTTT; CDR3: CASSLKQGVYTEAFF
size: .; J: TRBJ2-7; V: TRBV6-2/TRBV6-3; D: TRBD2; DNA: TGTGCCAGCAACCCCCGGCGGGGGACCTACGAGCAGTACTTC; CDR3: CASNPRRGTYEQYF
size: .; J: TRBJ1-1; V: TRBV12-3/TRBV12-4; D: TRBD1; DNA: TGTGCCAGCAGAAGACAGGGAAAGACTGAAGCTTTCTTT; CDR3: CASRRQGKTEAFF
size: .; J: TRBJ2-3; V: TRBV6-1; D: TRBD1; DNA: TGTGCCAGCAGTGAAGTCAGGACAGGTACGCAGTATTTT; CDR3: CASSEVRTGTQYF
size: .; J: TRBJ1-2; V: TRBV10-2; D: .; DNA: TGCGCCAGCAGTGTAGGGGTGAACTATGGCTACACCTTC; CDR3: CASSVGVNYGYTF
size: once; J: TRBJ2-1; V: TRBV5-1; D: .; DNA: TGCGCCAGCAGCTTCAGCTACAATGAGCAGTTCTTC; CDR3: CASSFSYNEQFF
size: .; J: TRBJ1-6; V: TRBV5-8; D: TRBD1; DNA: TGTGCCAGCAGCTCGAGACAGGGTGGAAATTCACCCCTCCACTTT; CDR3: CASSSRQGGNSPLHF
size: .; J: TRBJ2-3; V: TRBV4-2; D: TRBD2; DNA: TGTGCCAGCAGCCAAGATCAGAGGAGCGGGGAGAGCACAGATACGCAGTATTTT; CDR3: CASSQDQRSGESTDTQYF
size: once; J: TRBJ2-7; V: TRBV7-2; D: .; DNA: TGTGCCAGCAGCTTAGCGGGGGGCTACGAGCAGTACTTC; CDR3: CASSLAGGYEQYF
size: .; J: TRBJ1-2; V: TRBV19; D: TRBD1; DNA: TGTGCCAGTAGAGGGACAGGAATTGGAGGCTACACCTTC; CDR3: CASRGTGIGGYTF
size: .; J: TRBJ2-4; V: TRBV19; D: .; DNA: TGTGCCAGTAGTATAGTTTCGGCAGGACTCGCTCTAGCCAAAAACATTCAGTACTTC; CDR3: CASSIVSAGLALAKNIQYF
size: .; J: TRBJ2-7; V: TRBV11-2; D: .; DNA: TGTGCCAGCAGCTCCACAGGGACATGGGACGAGCAGTACTTC; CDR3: CASSSTGTWDEQYF
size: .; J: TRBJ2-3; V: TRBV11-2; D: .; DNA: TGTGCCAGCAGCTTAGATACGCTAGGAAATACGCAGTATTTT; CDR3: CASSLDTLGNTQYF
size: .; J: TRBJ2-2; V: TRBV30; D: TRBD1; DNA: TGTGCCTGGGGGACAGGGGACGGGGAGCTGTTTTTT; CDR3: CAWGTGDGELFF
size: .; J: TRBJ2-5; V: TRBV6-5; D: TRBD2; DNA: TGTGCCAGCAGCTCTACGGGGGGACTACAAGAGACCCAGTACTTC; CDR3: CASSSTGGLQETQYF
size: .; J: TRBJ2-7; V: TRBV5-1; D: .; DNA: TGCGCCAGCAGCTTGGGCTACTCCTACGAGCAGTACTTC; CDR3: CASSLGYSYEQYF
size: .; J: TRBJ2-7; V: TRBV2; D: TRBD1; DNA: TGTGCCAGCAGTGACGGACTTAGGACAGGGAAGAACGAGCAGTACTTC; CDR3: CASSDGLRTGKNEQYF
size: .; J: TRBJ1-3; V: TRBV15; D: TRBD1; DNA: TGTGCCACCAGCAGAGATCACAGGGGTTATGGAAACACCATATATTTT; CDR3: CATSRDHRGYGNTIYF
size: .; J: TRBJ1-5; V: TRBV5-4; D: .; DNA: TGTGCCAGCAGCCACGGGGGGAGGTACGATCAGCCCCAGCATTTT; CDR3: CASSHGGRYDQPQHF
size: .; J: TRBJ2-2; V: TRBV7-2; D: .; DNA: TGTGCCAGCAGCTTAGCTGGCAACACCGGGGAGCTGTTTTTT; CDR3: CASSLAGNTGELFF
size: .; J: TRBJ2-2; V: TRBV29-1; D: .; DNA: TGCAGCGTTGAGCCCCAGGGTTGGACCGGGGAGCTGTTTTTT; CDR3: CSVEPQGWTGELFF
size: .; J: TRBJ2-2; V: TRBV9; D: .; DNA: TGTGCCAGCAGCGCCACGACTGTCACCGGGGAGCTGTTTTTT; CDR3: CASSATTVTGELFF
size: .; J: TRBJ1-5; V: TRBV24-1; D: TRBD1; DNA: TGTGCCACCAGTGCCGAGGACAGGTTCAATCAGCCCCAGCATTTT; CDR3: CATSAEDRFNQPQHF
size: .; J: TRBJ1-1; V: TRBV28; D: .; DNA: TGTGCCAGCAGTTTAGGTATCCGGGGGAACACTGAAGCTTTCTTT; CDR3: CASSLGIRGNTEAFF
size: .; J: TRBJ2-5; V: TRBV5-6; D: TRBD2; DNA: TGTGCCAGCAGCTTTACTAGCGGGGGGCAAGAGACCCAGTACTTC; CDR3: CASSFTSGGQETQYF
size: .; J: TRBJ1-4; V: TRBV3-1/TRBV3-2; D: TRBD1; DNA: TGTGCCAGCAGCCATGCAGGGGGCGGAGTAGGAGAAAAACTGTTTTTT; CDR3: CASSHAGGGVGEKLFF
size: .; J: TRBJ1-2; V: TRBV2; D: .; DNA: TGTGCCAGCAGTGAGAGGTTTTATGGCTACACCTTC; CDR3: CASSERFYGYTF
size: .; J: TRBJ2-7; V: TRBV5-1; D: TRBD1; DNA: TGCGCCAGCAGCGTCGGGACAGGGTACTCCTACGAGCAGTACTTC; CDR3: CASSVGTGYSYEQYF
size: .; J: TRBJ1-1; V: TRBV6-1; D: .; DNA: TGTGCCAGCAGTGAAAGGTCAGGGAATATGAACACTGAAGCTTTCTTT; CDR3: CASSERSGNMNTEAFF
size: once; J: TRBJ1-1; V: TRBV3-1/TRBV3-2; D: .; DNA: TGTGCCAGCAGCCCCACCTCCGGGGTTAACACTGAAGCTTTCTTT; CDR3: CASSPTSGVNTEAFF
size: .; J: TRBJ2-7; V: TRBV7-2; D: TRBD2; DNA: TGTGCCAGCAGTTTAGCGGGGGCCTCGAGGAGGGAGCAGTACTTC; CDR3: CASSLAGASRREQYF
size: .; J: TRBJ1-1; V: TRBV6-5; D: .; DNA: TGTGCCAGCGGGTCCGCGGGGGAGGGGAACACTGAAGCTTTCTTT; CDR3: CASGSAGEGNTEAFF
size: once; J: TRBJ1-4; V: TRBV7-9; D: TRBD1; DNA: TGTGCCAGCAGCTATCAGGGGGCCCGTAGTGAAAAACTGTTTTTT; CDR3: CASSYQGARSEKLFF
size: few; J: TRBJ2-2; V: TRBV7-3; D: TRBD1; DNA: TGTGCCAGCACCGCCGGGACAGCGAACACCGGGGAGCTGTTTTTT; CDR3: CASTAGTANTGELFF
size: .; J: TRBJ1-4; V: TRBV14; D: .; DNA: TGTGCCAGCAGCCACCGAGGGAACCTTGCAACTAATGAAAAACTGTTTTTT; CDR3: CASSHRGNLATNEKLFF